This T cell receptor (beta chain) originates from a study of blood T cell repertoires in COVID-19. On the study more broadly: The study drew acute and convalescent COVID-19 samples from the United States, Italy and Spain. Sources were T cells, B-cell-depleted T cells, or PBMCs; the material itself was cDNA or gDNA.

In the original workflow: Nucleated cell counts were estimated from reference gene primer amplification. Using immunoSEQ multiplex PCR, the repertoire was profiled, and TCRdb retains in-frame clones only, with some absent. The DNA gave D and trimming, while V, J and clone size come from that table. The table lists fewer than 200,000 clones, roughly 88% of them singletons, with about 1.2% in the top ten. The receptor was isolated from a man in his sixties who had recovered from COVID-19. Sample: peripheral blood.

CDR3 residues: CASSPVEGNQPQHF. The DNA of the CDR3 is TGTGCCAGCAGCCCCGTCGAGGGCAATCAGCCCCAGCATTTT. The rearrangement joins TRBV7-2 to TRBJ1-5; D gene ambiguous. V lost 5 bases and J 2 bases, leaving 10 bases between the germline ends. CDR1 and CDR2 (germline): SGHTA, FQGNSA. This CDR3 spans 14 amino acids.